The 9 T cell receptor beta chains reported below all come from one sample, sequenced in a study of cytomegalovirus exposure and HLA in healthy donors. PCR used 60 Vbeta primers and 13 Jbeta primers. The protocol was immunoSEQ multiplex PCR, while the TCRdb copy is restricted to in-frame clones and leaves out a portion. The sample gives 150,000 to 200,000 clones, around 78% of which show up once; around 2% is in the top ten. Sequencing was carried out using PBMCs. These receptors were taken from a woman in her twenties or thirties in good health and CMV-seropositive.

V is TRBV11-2 and J is TRBJ1-4; 8 nucleotides match TRBD1. With 5 bases clipped from V and 3 bases from J, the junction kept 5 bases outside the gene matches. The length of the CDR3 is 15 residues. CDR1 SGHAT and CDR2 FQNNGV come from the germline V gene. The CDR3 region has the DNA TGTGCCAGCAGCGGACAGGGACAGCCTAATGAAAAACTGTTTTTT. Encoded protein: CASSGQGQPNEKLFF. The variable domain in full, completed from reference TRBV11-2 and TRBJ1-4, reads EAGVAQSPRYKIIEKRQSVAFWCNPISGHATLYWYQQILGQGPKLLIQFQNNGVVDDSQLPKDRFSAERLKGVDSTLKIQPAKLEDSAVYLCASSGQGQPNEKLFFGSGTQLSVL.

V is TRBV5-4 and J is TRBJ2-2, with 7 bases identical to TRBD1. J lost 8 bases, V lost 2 bases, and 9 bases had no gene match. The CDR3 is 15 amino acids. Per the germline V gene, CDR1 is SGHNT and CDR2 is YYREEE (reference sequence). In nucleotides, the CDR3 is TGTGCCAGCAGCTTTGGACAGGCGACCACGGGGGAGCTGTTTTTT. It translates to CASSFGQATTGELFF.

This clone occurred once. The rearrangement uses TRBV7-2 and TRBJ2-1, with 10 bases lining up with TRBD2. The V and J ends lost 0 bases and 0 bases, in that order; junction bases with no gene match: 5. Germline values: CDR1 SGHTA, CDR2 FQGNSA. The CDR3 sequence is 18 residues long. The CDR3: CASSLAASGGSSYNEQFF. In nucleotides, the CDR3 is TGTGCCAGCAGCTTAGCGGCTAGCGGGGGAAGCTCCTACAATGAGCAGTTCTTC.

This chain connects TRBV27 to TRBJ2-7; TRBD2 might be the D (5 bases). Trimming took 2 bases from V and 3 from J, leaving 8 bases between them. This CDR3 is built from 13 residues. Germline V gene sequence: CDR1 MNHEY, CDR2 SMNVEV (reference sequence). The DNA for the CDR3 is TGTGCCAGCAGTTTACGGGAACGCTACGAGCAGTACTTC. Protein sequence: CASSLRERYEQYF.

The chain couples TRBV5-6 to TRBJ1-5; no definite D call. The CDR3 is made up of 15 amino acids. The germline V gene has CDR1 SGHDT and CDR2 YYEEEE. The V gene lost 2 bases and the J gene lost 7 bases, with 16 bases spanning the gap. The CDR3, as DNA: TGTGCCAGCAGCTTTTTTGGGAGTCACGACCAGCCCCAGCATTTT. Amino acids: CASSFFGSHDQPQHF.

This chain joins TRBV29-1 and TRBJ1-1; no clear D gene. The germline V gene encodes CDR1 SQVTM and CDR2 ANQGSEA. The CDR3 extends over 12 amino acids. The V gene lost 4 bases and the J gene lost 5 bases, with 11 bases spanning the gap. The CDR3 is CSVARIRTEAFF. The CDR3 coding sequence is TGCAGCGTTGCCAGGATCCGGACTGAAGCTTTCTTT.

In its sample, this clone was seen a few times. V and J are TRBV7-2 and TRBJ1-1; TRBD1 matches at 9 bases. CDR1 and CDR2 from the germline V gene are SGHTA and FQGNSA. This CDR3 is 15 amino acids long. The V and J ends lost 5 bases and 4 bases, in that order; junction bases with no gene match: 8. CDR3 sequence: CASSNRDRAPTEAFF. CDR3 DNA: TGTGCCAGCAGCAACCGGGACAGGGCTCCCACTGAAGCTTTCTTT.

This chain uses TRBV7-9 with TRBJ2-1; D may be TRBD2 (7 bases). V lost 5 bases and J lost 8, with 16 bases in between. Germline lookup yields CDR1 SEHNR and CDR2 FQNEAQ (reference sequence). The CDR3 runs to 14 residues. CDR3 sequence: CASSTGTTGDEQFF. The DNA for the CDR3 is TGTGCCAGCAGCACAGGGACTACCGGGGATGAGCAGTTCTTC. The whole variable domain, filled in from reference TRBV7-9 and TRBJ2-1, reads DTGVSQNPRHKITKRGQNVTFRCDPISEHNRLYWYRQTLGQGPEFLTYFQNEAQLEKSRLLSDRFSAERPKGSFSTLEIQRTEQGDSAMYLCASSTGTTGDEQFFGPGTRLTVL.

The chain carries TRBV5-4 and TRBJ2-7; D gene unclear. V lost 3 bases to trimming and J lost 1 base, with 5 bases between them. Germline V gene lookup returns CDR1 SGHNT and CDR2 YYREEE (reference sequence). This CDR3 comprises 12 residues. For the CDR3, the DNA is TGTGCCAGCAGCTCGGGTTCCTACGAGCAGTACTTC. Translation: CASSSGSYEQYF.